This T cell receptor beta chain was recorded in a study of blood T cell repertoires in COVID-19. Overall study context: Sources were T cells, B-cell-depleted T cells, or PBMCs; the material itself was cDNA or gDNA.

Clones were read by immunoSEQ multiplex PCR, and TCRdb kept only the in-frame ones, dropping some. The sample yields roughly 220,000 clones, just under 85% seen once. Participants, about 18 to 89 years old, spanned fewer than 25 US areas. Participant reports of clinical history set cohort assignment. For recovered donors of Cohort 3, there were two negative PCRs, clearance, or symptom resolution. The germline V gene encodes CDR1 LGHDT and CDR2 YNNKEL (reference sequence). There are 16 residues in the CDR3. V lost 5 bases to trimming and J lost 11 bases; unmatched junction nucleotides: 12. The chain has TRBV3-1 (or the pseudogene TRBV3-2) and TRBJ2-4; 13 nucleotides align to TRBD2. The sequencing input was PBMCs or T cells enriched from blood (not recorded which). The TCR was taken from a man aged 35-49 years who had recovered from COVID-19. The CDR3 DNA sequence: TGTGCCAGCAGCTCAAGAGGTACTAGCGGGGGGGCTGTTCAGTACTTC. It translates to CASSSRGTSGGAVQYF.